This T cell receptor (beta chain) was documented in a study of PD-1 blockade in classical Hodgkin lymphoma. The study's findings and limits: According to reports, newly diagnosed patients had lower baseline TCR diversity than healthy donors, and relapsed/refractory patients had lower baseline TCR diversity still. Prior to therapy, complete responders displayed diversity much like that of newly diagnosed patients. The CD4+ diversity rise by C4D1 was clearest in complete responders.

With no exception, relapse followed autologous stem cell transplantation in all patients, and brentuximab vedotin exposure varied. Responses achieved at best were complete response, partial response or progressive disease. Measured with immunoSEQ multiplex PCR; TCRdb has only the in-frame clones, and not every one. This sample has roughly 70,000 clones, with 71% found just once. Germline CDR1 is SGHAT and CDR2 is FQNNGV. CDR3 length equals 16 residues. V was clipped by 5 bases and J by 3 bases, with 19 bases between them. Details on this clone: Its specificity is not known.

The chain uses TRBV11-2 and TRBJ1-2, with TRBD1 as a possible D gene (6 bases). This TCR derives from a human donor with classical Hodgkin lymphoma. The sequencing here drew on peripheral blood mononuclear cells (PBMCs), taken before the second cycle of nivolumab. CDR3 region: CASSLTWGGAYYGYTF. The DNA for the CDR3 is TGTGCCAGCAGCCTTACTTGGGGGGGCGCTTACTATGGCTACACCTTC.